The sequence of this T cell receptor (beta chain) was determined in a study of beta chain features in type 1 diabetes. For the study at large: Age, gender, cell numbers and subset yield matched between patients and controls.

Concerning this clone: Its target is unknown.

Since all of the isolated RNA was reverse transcribed, expressed TCRB transcripts were what got sequenced. Clones were read by immunoSEQ multiplex PCR, and TCRdb kept only the in-frame ones, dropping some. The sample includes roughly 310,000 clones, roughly 9.6% seen only once; the top ten take about 0.015%. Study results and caveats: A greater similarity of naive, central memory and Treg TCRB repertoires was seen among patients than among healthy donors. Moderate yet significant TCRB CDR3 shortening was seen in Type 1 diabetes patients in all four CD4+ subsets.

Specimen: naive CD4+ T cells from blood. The sequence was obtained from a woman aged 25 to 45 in good health.

DNA for the CDR3: TGTGCCAGCAGCTGGGGACAGACTAACACTGAAGCTTTCTTT. Its protein product is CASSWGQTNTEAFF. The gene calls are TRBV5-4 and TRBJ1-1; 7 nucleotides line up with TRBD1. V shed 3 bases and J 2 bases; nucleotides not matched to a gene: 4. Germline assignment: CDR1 SGHNT and CDR2 YYREEE (reference sequence). The CDR3 is 14 residues long.